Each of the 8 T cell receptor beta chains below was sequenced from the same sample in a study of shared clonotypes between healthy human individuals. Clones were sequenced by immunoSEQ multiplex PCR, and TCRdb holds only the in-frame ones, with some missing. The data contain 1.5 million to 2.5 million clones, over 85% of them singletons. In the naive CD8 group, cells lacked CD45RO and were positively selected for CCR7, so terminally differentiated effector memory CD45RA+ cells were left out. The material sequenced was naive CD8+ T cells sorted from blood. The receptors stem from a man younger than 30 in good health.

The rearrangement joins TRBV29-1 to TRBJ1-2; 8 bases align to TRBD1. This CDR3 has 13 residues. Trimming took 5 bases from V and 1 from J; bases not matched to a gene: 3. Per the germline V gene, CDR1 is SQVTM and CDR2 is ANQGSEA. CDR3 residues: CSVRQGYNYGYTF. The CDR3 DNA sequence: TGCAGCGTTCGACAGGGGTATAACTATGGCTACACCTTC.

The V gene is TRBV4-1, the J gene TRBJ1-1, with unresolved D. The V and J ends lost 2 bases and 7 bases respectively, with 8 bases between them. This CDR3 is built from 12 residues. Germline V gives CDR1 MGHRA, CDR2 YSYEKL. The CDR3 here is CASSQLGVEAFF. CDR3 bases: TGCGCCAGCAGCCAACTCGGGGTTGAAGCTTTCTTT.

This clone has only one observation. The genes are TRBV9 and TRBJ2-5; TRBD2 aligns across 7 bases. The V and J ends lost 4 bases and 5 bases, in that order; junction bases with no gene match: 11. Germline V CDR1 and CDR2: SGDLS, YYNGEE. The CDR3 has 15 amino acids. CDR3 amino acids: CASSPSGLVIETQYF. DNA of the CDR3: TGTGCCAGCAGCCCTAGCGGCCTGGTGATTGAGACCCAGTACTTC. Full variable domain (outside the CDR3, taken from reference TRBV9 and TRBJ2-5): DSGVTQTPKHLITATGQRVTLRCSPRSGDLSVYWYQQSLDQGLQFLIQYYNGEERAKGNILERFSAQQFPDLHSELNLSSLELGDSALYFCASSPSGLVIETQYFGPGTRLLVL.

This chain joins TRBV9 and TRBJ1-5; possibly TRBD1 for D (6 bases). The CDR3 covers 15 residues. V gave up 6 bases and J gave up 1 base, with 14 bases separating them. Per the germline V gene, CDR1 is SGDLS and CDR2 is YYNGEE. The CDR3 DNA reads TGTGCCAGCACCCGAGGAGGGGGGAGCAATCAGCCCCAGCATTTT. It encodes CASTRGGGSNQPQHF.

This CDR3 is CASRWTSGQETQYF. CDR3 coding DNA: TGTGCCAGCAGATGGACTAGCGGCCAAGAGACCCAGTACTTC. The chain is built from TRBV27 and TRBJ2-5, with 10 bases lining up with TRBD2. V was clipped by 6 bases and J by 1 base; unmatched bases: 2. Germline CDR1 MNHEY, CDR2 SMNVEV (reference sequence). The CDR3 has 14 residues.

The rearrangement links TRBV11-3 to TRBJ2-7; 7 nucleotides match TRBD1. This CDR3 comprises 13 residues. With V trimmed by 5 bases and J by 2 bases, 3 bases remained unmatched. CDR1 and CDR2 from the germline V gene are SGHNT and YENEEA. This chain's CDR3 is CASSIGTAYEQYF. The CDR3 nucleotides are TGTGCCAGCAGCATAGGGACAGCCTACGAGCAGTACTTC.

J is TRBJ2-7 and V is TRBV28, with D unresolved. Trimming removed 3 bases at V and 5 bases at J, with 11 bases between. The CDR3 spans 13 residues. Looked up from germline, CDR1 is MDHEN and CDR2 is SYDVKM. For the CDR3, the DNA is TGTGCCAGCAGTTTGTCGAGTGAGGACGAGCAGTACTTC. This gives the protein CASSLSSEDEQYF. Variable domain in full (rest from reference TRBV28 and TRBJ2-7): DVKVTQSSRYLVKRTGEKVFLECVQDMDHENMFWYRQDPGLGLRLIYFSYDVKMKEKGDIPEGYSVSREKKERFSLILESASTNQTSMYLCASSLSSEDEQYFGPGTRLTVT.

The V gene is TRBV30, the J gene TRBJ2-2; 7 nucleotides align to TRBD1. Germline assignment: CDR1 GTSNPN and CDR2 SVGIG (reference sequence). The CDR3 consists of 13 residues. Trimming removed 2 bases from V and 6 bases from J; junction bases left unmatched: 3. The CDR3 loop is CAWSPTGAGELFF. As DNA, the CDR3 is TGTGCCTGGAGTCCCACAGGGGCCGGGGAGCTGTTTTTT.